This TCR beta chain was sequenced for a study of T cells in Graves' hyperthyroidism and ophthalmopathy. Findings and limits, study-wide: In blood, most of the thyroid clonotypes expanded above 0.001 were also present. A model of 13 V-J features distinguished ophthalmopathy from stable hyperthyroidism.

Comments on this clonotype: No antigen is known for it.

Those patients with uncontrolled infection, other autoimmune disease, pregnancy or lactation were excluded. Authors of the study amplified TCR beta CDR3 regions from RNA transcripts. Carried out on the TCR CDR3, a first-round RT-PCR used the HTBI primer set. Each CDR3 protein gets one entry after TCRdb re-called the multiplex PCR reads with MiXCR. This sample has more than 300,000 distinct CDR3 sequences, with 18% found just once. The sequenced material came from blood. The receptor comes from a man between 18 and 29 years old with Graves' ophthalmopathy.

The CDR3 sequence: CASSRPGTGDGEAFF. CDR3 nucleotides: TGTGCCAGCAGTCGCCCCGGGACAGGGGATGGTGAAGCTTTCTTT. The chain is built from TRBV28 and TRBJ1-1; 10 bases line up with TRBD1. In germline, CDR1 is MDHEN, CDR2 SYDVKM. The CDR3 consists of 15 residues. Trimming at V came to 5 bases and at J to 7 bases, leaving 10 bases not matched to a gene.